The 28 T cell receptor beta chains below were found in one sample sequenced in a study of T cells in Graves' hyperthyroidism and ophthalmopathy. TCR beta CDR3 region amplification was performed from RNA transcripts. The HTBI primer set was used in a first-round RT-PCR of the TCR CDR3. Each CDR3 protein is one row after TCRdb ran MiXCR on the multiplex PCR reads. The repertoire holds around 56,000 distinct CDR3 sequences, with approximately 50% as singletons. The source material was blood. The receptors come from a woman in her fifties or sixties with Graves' ophthalmopathy.

This clonotype was counted ten times or more. V and J are TRBV6-1 and TRBJ1-2; D perhaps matches TRBD1 (6 bases). Germline V lookup: CDR1 MNHNS, CDR2 SASEGT. V gave up 1 base and J gave up 4 bases, with 16 bases separating them. The CDR3 length is 16 residues. CDR3 nucleotides: TGTGCCAGCAGTGAAGTATTTCGGACAGTAGTCTATGGCTACACCTTC. This codes for CASSEVFRTVVYGYTF.

The gene calls are TRBV9 and TRBJ2-2; no reliable D call. V lost 6 bases and J 1 base, leaving 13 bases between the germline ends. The germline V gene has CDR1 SGDLS and CDR2 YYNGEE. The CDR3 consists of 15 residues. The CDR3 DNA follows: TGTGCCAGCAACCCGACGACAAGGAACACCGGGGAGCTGTTTTTT. This translates into CASNPTTRNTGELFF.

There are many counts of this clonotype. V is TRBV27 and J is TRBJ1-1; TRBD1 agrees at 9 bases. Trimming removed 1 base from V and 12 bases from J; junction bases left unmatched: 6. CDR1 is MNHEY, CDR2 SMNVEV, per germline (reference sequence). The CDR3 has 13 residues. The CDR3 loop is CASSLLGTGRTFF. DNA of the CDR3: TGTGCCAGCAGTTTATTGGGGACAGGGAGGACTTTCTTT.

Sample share makes this clonotype medium-sized. The CDR3 sequence: CSADRGGETQYF. The CDR3 DNA reads TGCAGTGCAGACAGGGGAGGAGAGACCCAGTACTTC. This chain connects TRBV20-1 to TRBJ2-5; 8 nucleotides align to TRBD1. The trim removed 6 bases at V and 4 bases at J, leaving 4 bases unmatched. The length of the CDR3 is 12 residues. The germline CDR1 and CDR2 sequences are DFQATT and SNEGSKA (reference sequence).

This chain joins TRBV10-1 and TRBJ1-1, with D unclear. This CDR3 has 14 amino acids. CDR1 and CDR2 from the germline V gene are WNHNN and SYGVQD (reference sequence). V was pared by 8 bases and J by 4 bases, with 17 bases between. This CDR3 is CASSEGRDSTEAFF. The CDR3 DNA reads as TGCGCCAGCTCCGAAGGGCGGGATAGCACTGAAGCTTTCTTT.

For this clonotype: The junction differs from germline at one of its ends, possibly a read error. This chain links TRBV20-1 with TRBJ2-3; 10 nucleotides agree with TRBD2. The CDR3 loop spans 15 amino acids. The V gene's germline CDR1 is DFQATT and CDR2 SNEGSKA (reference sequence). Written as DNA, the CDR3 is TGCGGTGCTAGCGGGGGACGCGATAGCACAGGTACGCAGTATTTT. This gives the protein CGASGGRDSTGTQYF.

This clonotype occurred many times. The chain couples TRBV12-3 or TRBV12-4 to TRBJ1-4, with D unclear. V was trimmed by 1 base and J by 2 bases, leaving 17 bases between them. The CDR3 consists of 18 residues. CDR3 region: CASSLGRHPPATNEKLFF. DNA of the CDR3: TGTGCCAGCAGTTTAGGGCGACACCCGCCGGCTACTAATGAAAAACTGTTTTTT.

This clonotype showed up many times. V and J are TRBV10-3 and TRBJ2-3; tentative D call: TRBD2 (6 bases). The CDR3 covers 16 residues. Trimming removed 6 bases from V and 2 bases from J, with 18 bases in between. The germline CDR1 and CDR2 sequences are ENHRY and SYGVKD. For the CDR3, the DNA is TGTGCCATCAGCGACACCACCGGGAGATACACAGATACGCAGTATTTT. It translates to CAISDTTGRYTDTQYF.

Ten or more counts support this clonotype. V gene TRBV12-3 or TRBV12-4 combines with J gene TRBJ2-7; D gene uncertain. V dropped 2 bases and J dropped 5 bases, with 4 bases sitting between them. The CDR3 covers 11 residues. The CDR3 is CASSLTHEQYF. The CDR3 DNA sequence: TGTGCCAGCAGTTTAACCCACGAGCAGTACTTC.

This clonotype occurred a few times. The genes are TRBV18 and TRBJ1-6, with 8 bases lining up with TRBD1. Germline V gene data show CDR1 as KGHSH and CDR2 as LQKENI. J lost 7 bases, V lost 5 bases, and 7 bases had no gene match. The CDR3 length is 15 residues. The chain's CDR3 is CASSGTGQGNSPLHF. CDR3 coding DNA: TGTGCCAGCTCAGGAACCGGACAGGGAAATTCACCCCTCCACTTT.

This chain uses TRBV19 with TRBJ2-5; D is perhaps TRBD1 or TRBD2 (6 bases each). CDR3 length equals 15 residues. Germline assignment: CDR1 LNHDA and CDR2 SQIVND (reference sequence). V was clipped by 1 base and J by 2 bases, with 11 bases between them. For the CDR3, the DNA is TGTGCCAGTAGTATAGCAACAGGGACTCAAGAGACCCAGTACTTC. It codes for CASSIATGTQETQYF.

As for this clonotype: The missing conserved phenylalanine or tryptophan at the end of this CDR3 makes a read error likely. The chain is built from TRBV3-1 and TRBJ2-5; 11 bases map to TRBD2. The germline CDR1 and CDR2 sequences are LGHDT and YNNKEL (reference sequence). V lost 4 bases to trimming and J lost 7 bases; unmatched junction nucleotides: 5. The CDR3 has 14 amino acids. CDR3 nucleotides: TGTGCCAGCAGCCCGTTCGGGACTAGCGGGACCCAGTACTGC. Translation gives CASSPFGTSGTQYC.

At least ten counts were recorded for this clonotype. Given the absence of the conserved phenylalanine or tryptophan at the CDR3 end, a read error is likely. The chain joins TRBV12-3 or TRBV12-4 to TRBJ1-6; TRBD1 agrees at 7 bases. The ends lost 6 bases at V and 6 bases at J; junction bases unmatched: 5. The length of the CDR3 is 14 residues. The CDR3 loop is CASSYRDSNSPLHS. The CDR3 nucleotides are TGTGCCAGCAGCTACCGGGACAGTAATTCACCCCTCCACTCT.

With respect to this clonotype: A much larger clone lies a single base off, so this may be a read error. The V and J genes are TRBV7-4 and TRBJ2-7; D is uncertain. With 3 bases removed from V and 6 bases from J, the gap between germline ends came to 36 bases. This CDR3 has 21 amino acids. Germline values: CDR1 SGHVT, CDR2 SQSDAQ. The DNA for the CDR3 is TGTGCCAGCAGCTTCTCTGTTTCTTTCCGAATCGAAGTCCGGATCCTCTGCGAGCAGTACTTC. Its protein is CASSFSVSFRIEVRILCEQYF.

The chain uses TRBV5-5 and TRBJ2-7; D unresolved. Germline-derived CDR1 and CDR2 are SGHKS and YYEKEE (reference sequence). V lost 6 bases, J lost 3 bases, and 13 bases lay in between. The CDR3 has 13 residues. Here the CDR3 reads CASNSRTFYEQYF. CDR3 DNA: TGTGCCAGCAATTCTAGGACCTTCTACGAGCAGTACTTC.

This clonotype occurred many times. One end of the junction fails to match germline, which may point to a read error. The rearrangement links TRBV6-5 to TRBJ1-1; maybe TRBD1 (6 bases). CDR1 is MNHEY, CDR2 SVGAGI, per germline. This CDR3 has 17 amino acids. For the CDR3, the DNA is TGTGCCAGCAGTTATAATCAGGGGACTGGGTTGGACACTGAAACTTTCTTT. Translated: CASSYNQGTGLDTETFF.

In its sample, this clonotype was seen many times. J is TRBJ1-5 and V is TRBV28, with a weak D call TRBD1 (5 bases). The CDR3 has 14 residues. Looked up from germline, CDR1 is MDHEN and CDR2 is SYDVKM. V shed 9 bases and J shed 5 bases, with 17 bases lying between them. The CDR3 DNA is TGTGCCAGTTTACCTGGGGGTAAGCATCAGCCCCAGCATTTT. Translation gives CASLPGGKHQPQHF.

The chain joins TRBV9 to TRBJ2-6; D gene uncertain. This CDR3 region has 20 residues. V gave up 0 bases and J gave up 2 bases, with 21 bases separating them. The germline V gene encodes CDR1 SGDLS and CDR2 YYNGEE. The chain's CDR3 is CASSVVRTLKGLTGANVLTF. As DNA, the CDR3 is TGTGCCAGCAGCGTAGTCAGAACATTAAAGGGCTTGACTGGGGCCAACGTCCTGACTTTC.

The CDR3 sequence is CSVPLGINEQFF. Written as DNA, the CDR3 is TGCAGTGTTCCGCTTGGGATCAATGAGCAGTTCTTC. The V gene is TRBV20-1, the J gene TRBJ2-1; D is uncertain. Looked up from germline, CDR1 is DFQATT and CDR2 is SNEGSKA (reference sequence). Between the trimmed V and J ends, which lost 7 bases and 6 bases, there was a span of 13 bases. CDR3 length: 12 residues.

V and J are TRBV20-1 and TRBJ2-3; TRBD2 agrees at 14 bases. In germline, CDR1 is DFQATT, CDR2 SNEGSKA (reference sequence). CDR3 size: 16 residues. V lost 6 bases, J lost 3 bases, and 8 bases stayed unmatched. The CDR3 reads CSAGTGLAGVTDTQYF. CDR3 nucleotide sequence: TGCAGTGCCGGAACGGGACTAGCGGGAGTAACAGATACGCAGTATTTT.

The CDR3 DNA reads TGTGCCAGCAGTTCCGGGACAGGGGGCATTCGTGTCAAAAACATTCAGTACTTC. It encodes CASSSGTGGIRVKNIQYF. The chain employs TRBV6-2 or TRBV6-3 and TRBJ2-4; TRBD1 aligns across 12 bases. V gave up 4 bases and J gave up 3 bases; unmatched junction bases: 10. The CDR3 totals 18 residues. Germline CDR1 reads MNHEY; CDR2 reads SVGEGT.

The gene calls are TRBV14 and TRBJ1-6; no firm D call. CDR3 length: 16 amino acids. CDR1 is SGHDN, CDR2 FVKESK, per germline. The ends were cut back, 4 bases at V and 9 bases at J, with 19 bases in the middle. This CDR3 reads CASSPTGPNFGSPLHF. The CDR3 DNA is TGTGCCAGCAGCCCCACGGGCCCGAATTTTGGTTCACCCCTCCACTTT. The full variable domain, with the rest looked up from reference TRBV14 and TRBJ1-6, is EAGVTQFPSHSVIEKGQTVTLRCDPISGHDNLYWYRRVMGKEIKFLLHFVKESKQDESGMPNNRFLAERTGGTYSTLKVQPAELEDSGVYFCASSPTGPNFGSPLHFGNGTRLTVT.

This clonotype appeared many times. V is TRBV7-9 and J is TRBJ2-2; TRBD2 agrees at 8 bases. J was trimmed by 4 bases and V by 2 bases; bases with no gene match: 9. This CDR3 region has 17 residues. The germline V gene encodes CDR1 SEHNR and CDR2 FQNEAQ (reference sequence). The CDR3: CASSLPAGGGPTGELFF. The DNA for the CDR3 is TGTGCCAGCAGCTTACCGGCGGGGGGTGGTCCCACCGGGGAGCTGTTTTTT.

The J gene is TRBJ1-2, the V gene TRBV5-1; the D is unclear. Trimming removed 4 bases from V and 4 bases from J, with 17 bases in between. The CDR3 is 15 amino acids. Per the germline V gene, CDR1 is SGHRS and CDR2 is YFSETQ. For the CDR3, the DNA is TGCGCCAGCAGCGGGTCCCGGGGAGCCGGCTATGGCTACACCTTC. This codes for CASSGSRGAGYGYTF.

The chain joins TRBV2 to TRBJ2-5; 11 positions match TRBD1. The CDR3 runs 16 residues. Germline lookup yields CDR1 SNHLY and CDR2 FYNNEI. V lost 7 bases, J lost 3 bases, and 10 bases stayed unmatched. The CDR3 protein is CASILRDRGGEETQYF. CDR3 sequence (DNA): TGTGCCAGCATCCTCCGGGACAGGGGGGGGGAAGAGACCCAGTACTTC.

A few counts support this clonotype. This CDR3 reads CASINGLANTGELFF. CDR3 DNA sequence: TGTGCCAGTATCAACGGACTAGCTAATACCGGGGAGCTGTTTTTT. The chain couples TRBV19 to TRBJ2-2, with 8 bases that match TRBD2. CDR1 is LNHDA, CDR2 SQIVND, per germline (reference sequence). The CDR3 extends over 15 amino acids. J lost 5 bases, V lost 7 bases, and 9 bases had no gene match.

This clonotype was detected ten times or more. This rearrangement joins TRBV4-2 to TRBJ2-2; D gene uncertain. V was trimmed by 1 base and J by 7 bases, leaving 7 bases between them. This CDR3 is 13 amino acids long. Germline V gene data show CDR1 as LGHNA and CDR2 as YNFKEQ. CDR3 DNA: TGTGCCAGCAGCCAAGGTGCCAACGGGGAGCTGTTTTTT. Translation gives CASSQGANGELFF.

This chain uses TRBV25-1 with TRBJ2-3; D unresolved. CDR3 length: 13 amino acids. Trimming removed 5 bases at V and 5 bases at J, with 11 bases between. Germline CDR1 MGHDK, CDR2 SYGVNS. The CDR3 DNA reads TGTGCCAGCAGTCCAGTATCCGGAGATACGCAGTATTTT. This gives the protein CASSPVSGDTQYF.